This is a list of T cell receptor beta chains from one sample in a study of cytomegalovirus exposure and HLA in healthy donors. The assay was immunoSEQ multiplex PCR, and TCRdb's table has in-frame clones only and misses some. The profile shows under 250,000 clones, over 80% of them singletons. The specimen was PBMCs. The receptors were sampled from a woman under 30 in good health and CMV-seronegative. The CDR3 runs from the conserved cysteine through the conserved F or W. D genes are given only for firm matches. Clone size is shown for a subset of rows, as once, few, many or a class of expanded clone.

J: TRBJ2-7
D: TRBD1
size: .
V: TRBV11-2
length: 15
CDR3: CASSPPGQGLYEQYF
DNA: TGTGCCAGCAGCCCCCCCGGACAGGGTCTCTACGAGCAGTACTTC

J: TRBJ1-5
D: .
size: many
V: TRBV15
length: 12
CDR3: CATSRDQQPQHF
DNA: TGTGCCACCAGCAGAGATCAACAGCCCCAGCATTTT

J: TRBJ1-2
D: .
size: once
V: TRBV6-5
length: 13
CDR3: CASSYGGAGGYTF
DNA: TGTGCCAGCAGTTACGGTGGGGCCGGTGGCTACACCTTC

J: TRBJ2-2
D: TRBD1
size: .
V: TRBV5-1
length: 16
CDR3: CASSFGTGEGAGELFF
DNA: TGCGCCAGCAGCTTCGGGACAGGGGAGGGTGCCGGGGAGCTGTTTTTT

J: TRBJ1-6
D: .
size: .
V: TRBV6-4
length: 14
CDR3: CASGPGTYNSPLHF
DNA: TGTGCCAGCGGACCGGGGACTTATAATTCACCCCTCCACTTT

J: TRBJ1-2
D: .
size: .
V: TRBV6-5
length: 15
CDR3: CASSFENGGRGGYTF
DNA: TGTGCCAGCAGTTTCGAAAATGGGGGGCGAGGTGGCTACACCTTC

J: TRBJ2-1
D: .
size: .
V: TRBV2
length: 14
CDR3: CASNGRRVYNEQFF
DNA: TGTGCCAGCAATGGGCGGCGGGTATACAATGAGCAGTTCTTC

J: TRBJ1-1
D: TRBD1
size: .
V: TRBV4-2
length: 13
CDR3: CASSPLGQAEAFF
DNA: TGTGCCAGCAGCCCCTTAGGACAGGCCGAAGCTTTCTTT

J: TRBJ1-6
D: TRBD1
size: .
V: TRBV5-1
length: 14
CDR3: CASSVQGDDSPLHF
DNA: TGCGCCAGCAGCGTTCAGGGGGATGATTCACCCCTCCACTTT

J: TRBJ2-2
D: TRBD1
size: .
V: TRBV7-7
length: 15
CDR3: CASSPRQGFTGELFF
DNA: TGTGCTAGCAGCCCCCGACAGGGGTTCACCGGGGAGCTGTTTTTT

J: TRBJ1-1
D: TRBD1
size: .
V: TRBV6-5
length: 13
CDR3: CATLDRVFTEAFF
DNA: TGTGCCACCCTGGACAGGGTGTTTACTGAAGCTTTCTTT

J: TRBJ1-5
D: TRBD1
size: .
V: TRBV6-5
length: 15
CDR3: CASSPDRASNQPQHF
DNA: TGTGCCAGCAGCCCTGACAGGGCAAGCAATCAGCCCCAGCATTTT

J: TRBJ2-7
D: .
size: .
V: TRBV13
length: 15
CDR3: CASSLDVGPSYEQYF
DNA: TGTGCCAGCAGCTTAGACGTCGGACCATCCTACGAGCAGTACTTC

J: TRBJ2-4
D: .
size: .
V: TRBV2
length: 14
CDR3: CASSSREPKNIQYF
DNA: TGTGCCAGCAGTTCGCGAGAACCCAAAAACATTCAGTACTTC

J: TRBJ2-6
D: .
size: .
V: TRBV27
length: 14
CDR3: CASSWGSGANVLTF
DNA: TGTGCCAGCAGTTGGGGCTCTGGGGCCAACGTCCTGACTTTC

J: TRBJ2-1
D: TRBD1
size: .
V: TRBV4-1
length: 17
CDR3: CASSQDRGTGGGNEQFF
DNA: TGCGCCAGCAGCCAAGATAGGGGGACAGGGGGTGGAAATGAGCAGTTCTTC

J: TRBJ1-2
D: .
size: .
V: TRBV30
length: 12
CDR3: CAWSAANYGYTF
DNA: TGTGCCTGGTCAGCGGCTAACTATGGCTACACCTTC

J: TRBJ2-7
D: .
size: once
V: TRBV5-1
length: 13
CDR3: CASSSGGVNEQYF
DNA: TGCGCCAGCAGCTCCGGAGGGGTGAACGAGCAGTACTTC

J: TRBJ1-4
D: .
size: .
V: TRBV19
length: 14
CDR3: CASKKGATNEKLFF
DNA: TGTGCCAGTAAGAAGGGTGCAACTAATGAAAAACTGTTTTTT

J: TRBJ2-7
D: .
size: .
V: TRBV9
length: 14
CDR3: CASSETSTSSEQYF
DNA: TGTGCCAGCAGCGAGACCTCGACTTCTTCCGAGCAGTACTTC

J: TRBJ2-2
D: .
size: once
V: TRBV4-1
length: 13
CDR3: CASSQKGAGELFF
DNA: TGCGCCAGCAGCCAGAAAGGCGCCGGGGAGCTGTTTTTT

J: TRBJ2-7
D: TRBD1
size: .
V: TRBV7-9
length: 15
CDR3: CASSAPGQGAREQYF
DNA: TGTGCCAGCAGCGCTCCGGGACAGGGGGCGCGCGAGCAGTACTTC

J: TRBJ1-2
D: .
size: .
V: TRBV6-5
length: 12
CDR3: CASSPRVYGYTF
DNA: TGTGCCAGCAGCCCCAGGGTCTATGGCTACACCTTC

J: TRBJ2-3
D: TRBD2
size: once
V: TRBV5-1
length: 14
CDR3: CASSSGGGEDTQYF
DNA: TGCGCCAGCAGCTCCGGGGGAGGGGAAGATACGCAGTATTTT

J: TRBJ1-5
D: TRBD1
size: few
V: TRBV6-5
length: 15
CDR3: CASRRTGRSNQPQHF
DNA: TGTGCCAGCAGAAGGACAGGGCGAAGCAATCAGCCCCAGCATTTT

J: TRBJ2-1
D: TRBD1
size: once
V: TRBV9
length: 13
CDR3: CASSGQGAHEQFF
DNA: TGTGCCAGCAGCGGACAGGGGGCCCATGAGCAGTTCTTC

J: TRBJ2-1
D: TRBD2
size: few
V: TRBV6-4
length: 16
CDR3: CASSPGTSGGANEQFF
DNA: TGTGCCAGCAGTCCCGGGACTAGCGGGGGGGCCAATGAGCAGTTCTTC

J: TRBJ1-3
D: .
size: .
V: TRBV30
length: 14
CDR3: CAWSRLGSGNTIYF
DNA: TGTGCCTGGAGTCGTCTAGGCTCTGGAAACACCATATATTTT

J: TRBJ2-7
D: .
size: few
V: TRBV5-1
length: 14
CDR3: CASSIRDRPYEQYF
DNA: TGCGCCAGCAGTATCCGGGATAGACCTTACGAGCAGTACTTC

J: TRBJ2-7
D: .
size: .
V: TRBV12-5
length: 14
CDR3: CASGPGVLSYEQYF
DNA: TGTGCTAGTGGCCCGGGGGTCCTCTCTTACGAGCAGTACTTC

J: TRBJ2-3
D: .
size: .
V: TRBV5-1
length: 14
CDR3: CASSPPASRDTQYF
DNA: TGCGCCAGCAGCCCCCCCGCGTCTCGAGATACGCAGTATTTT

J: TRBJ1-2
D: .
size: .
V: TRBV28
length: 13
CDR3: CASSIGVSYGYTF
DNA: TGTGCCAGCAGTATTGGAGTGAGTTATGGCTACACCTTC

J: TRBJ1-2
D: .
size: .
V: TRBV19
length: 13
CDR3: CASRSGLSYGYTF
DNA: TGTGCCAGTAGGTCAGGCCTGTCCTATGGCTACACCTTC

J: TRBJ2-7
D: .
size: .
V: TRBV11-2
length: 11
CDR3: CASSLGGRQYF
DNA: TGTGCCAGCAGCTTAGGGGGGCGGCAGTACTTC

J: TRBJ2-1
D: TRBD1
size: .
V: TRBV4-1
length: 13
CDR3: CASRLTGSSEQFF
DNA: TGCGCCAGCAGGCTGACAGGGAGTAGTGAGCAGTTCTTC

J: TRBJ1-1
D: TRBD1
size: .
V: TRBV28
length: 14
CDR3: CASSLQGARTEAFF
DNA: TGTGCCAGCAGTCTACAGGGGGCGCGGACTGAAGCTTTCTTT

J: TRBJ2-3
D: .
size: .
V: TRBV6-1
length: 12
CDR3: CASRIWGDTQYF
DNA: TGTGCCAGCAGGATCTGGGGGGATACGCAGTATTTT

J: TRBJ1-5
D: .
size: .
V: TRBV6-1
length: 14
CDR3: CASSEPDSYQPQHF
DNA: TGTGCCAGCAGTGAACCAGACAGTTATCAGCCCCAGCATTTT

J: TRBJ1-5
D: TRBD1
size: .
V: TRBV27
length: 16
CDR3: CASSLKGATSNQPQHF
DNA: TGTGCCAGCAGTTTAAAGGGGGCGACAAGCAATCAGCCCCAGCATTTT

J: TRBJ2-3
D: TRBD2
size: many
V: TRBV30
length: 14
CDR3: CAWSVGLATDTQYF
DNA: TGTGCCTGGAGTGTGGGACTAGCCACAGATACGCAGTATTTT

J: TRBJ2-7
D: .
size: .
V: TRBV12-2
length: 17
CDR3: CASRPTPRSKGSYEQYF
DNA: TGTGCAAGTCGCCCTACCCCAAGGAGTAAGGGCTCCTACGAGCAGTACTTC

J: TRBJ2-7
D: .
size: .
V: TRBV7-2
length: 15
CDR3: CASSLDWGTSYEQYF
DNA: TGTGCCAGCAGCTTAGACTGGGGGACCTCCTACGAGCAGTACTTC

J: TRBJ1-5
D: TRBD1
size: .
V: TRBV28
length: 14
CDR3: CASSTDRENQPQHF
DNA: TGTGCCAGCAGTACGGACAGGGAAAATCAGCCCCAGCATTTT

J: TRBJ2-2
D: .
size: .
V: TRBV5-1
length: 16
CDR3: CASSLGQHRPAGELFF
DNA: TGCGCCAGCAGCTTGGGACAACATCGGCCCGCCGGGGAGCTGTTTTTT

J: TRBJ2-7
D: TRBD2
size: .
V: TRBV6-1
length: 14
CDR3: CASRVGLAGFEQYF
DNA: TGTGCCAGCAGGGTGGGACTAGCGGGGTTCGAGCAGTACTTC

J: TRBJ1-1
D: TRBD1
size: .
V: TRBV30
length: 16
CDR3: CAWSGVLGTGGTEAFF
DNA: TGTGCCTGGAGTGGGGTTTTGGGGACAGGGGGCACTGAAGCTTTCTTT

J: TRBJ1-1
D: .
size: .
V: TRBV28
length: 11
CDR3: CASIRETEAFF
DNA: TGTGCCAGCATCCGCGAGACTGAAGCTTTCTTT

J: TRBJ1-1
D: TRBD1
size: .
V: TRBV5-5
length: 13
CDR3: CACRQGTHTEAFF
DNA: TGTGCCTGCCGACAGGGAACCCACACTGAAGCTTTCTTT